This TCR beta chain was identified in a study of blood T cells in healthy people across ages. About this clonotype: The target antigen is unknown. Its ends do not fully match the called genes, so a read error is possible.

The amount of total RNA extracted per sample was at least 5.5 micrograms. Study conclusions and caveats: Older individuals had lower TCR beta diversity per million T cells (the decline was roughly linear).

Germline V CDR1 and CDR2: SGHTA, FQGNSA. This CDR3 has 14 residues. A second PCR, run for roughly 7 to 11 cycles, used a sample-barcoded 5' primer plus a J-beta primer mix. TCRdb ran MiXCR on the 5' RACE reads and lists one entry per CDR3 protein. The sample lists fewer than 2 million distinct CDR3 sequences, about 39% occurring once. The rearrangement links TRBV7-2 to TRBJ2-5; D may be TRBD1 (5 bases). The TCR originated in a human donor in good health. The sequencing input was blood. The CDR3 here is CASSGAGWKETQYF. For the CDR3, the DNA is TGTGCCAGCAGCGGGGCAGGGTGGAAAGAGACCCAGTACTTT. Supplemented by reference TRBV7-2 and TRBJ2-5, the full variable domain reads GAGVSQSPSNKVTEKGKDVELRCDPISGHTALYWYRQSLGQGLEFLIYFQGNSAPDKSGLPSDRFSAERTGGSVSTLTIQRTQQEDSAVYLCASSGAGWKETQYFGPGTRLLVL.